Listed below are T cell receptor beta chains from one sample, sequenced in a study of cytomegalovirus exposure and HLA in healthy donors. The method was immunoSEQ multiplex PCR; TCRdb's version includes in-frame clones alone and lacks a portion of them. The sample includes approximately 94,000 clones, about 80% of them seen just once. Sequencing used PBMCs. These receptors were collected from a man aged 30 to 45 in good health and CMV-seropositive. The CDR3 runs from the conserved cysteine through the conserved F or W. The D gene is left open where the match is weak. Clone size is given for some rows only: seen once, a few or many times, or a class if the clone is expanded.

clone_size: -; d_call: -; v_call: TRBV4-2; j_call: TRBJ1-1; cdr3_aa: CASSQNRVATEAFF; cdr3_nt: TGTGCCAGCAGCCAGAACAGGGTGGCCACTGAAGCTTTCTTT
clone_size: -; d_call: -; v_call: TRBV7-5; j_call: TRBJ1-2; cdr3_aa: CARSASRTAPNYGYTF; cdr3_nt: TGTGCCAGAAGCGCATCAAGGACAGCCCCTAACTATGGCTACACCTTC
clone_size: -; d_call: -; v_call: TRBV11-2; j_call: TRBJ1-3; cdr3_aa: CASSLPRGGGENTIYF; cdr3_nt: TGTGCCAGCAGCTTACCCCGAGGGGGAGGGGAAAACACCATATATTTT
clone_size: -; d_call: -; v_call: TRBV6-4; j_call: TRBJ2-6; cdr3_aa: CASSDSPGSGANVLTF; cdr3_nt: TGTGCCAGCAGTGACTCGCCAGGGTCTGGGGCCAACGTCCTGACTTTC
clone_size: -; d_call: -; v_call: TRBV13; j_call: TRBJ1-1; cdr3_aa: CASSSRDFTEAFF; cdr3_nt: TGTGCCAGCAGCTCGCGGGATTTCACTGAAGCTTTCTTT
clone_size: -; d_call: TRBD2; v_call: TRBV11-2; j_call: TRBJ2-7; cdr3_aa: CASSLVRTSLYEQYF; cdr3_nt: TGTGCCAGCAGCTTAGTCCGGACTAGCCTGTACGAGCAGTACTTC
clone_size: few; d_call: -; v_call: TRBV28; j_call: TRBJ1-2; cdr3_aa: CASTLGGHYGYTF; cdr3_nt: TGTGCCAGCACCTTGGGTGGGCACTATGGCTACACCTTC
clone_size: -; d_call: -; v_call: TRBV28; j_call: TRBJ1-1; cdr3_aa: CASTQHGGAGAFF; cdr3_nt: TGTGCCAGCACCCAGCATGGGGGCGCGGGTGCTTTCTTT
clone_size: -; d_call: -; v_call: TRBV7-2; j_call: TRBJ1-3; cdr3_aa: CASSLSGWASGNTIYF; cdr3_nt: TGTGCCAGCAGCTTATCGGGGTGGGCATCTGGAAACACCATATATTTT
clone_size: -; d_call: TRBD2; v_call: TRBV6-6; j_call: TRBJ2-7; cdr3_aa: CASSYSPGGEQYF; cdr3_nt: TGTGCCAGCAGTTACTCGCCGGGAGGGGAGCAGTACTTC
clone_size: -; d_call: -; v_call: TRBV19; j_call: TRBJ1-2; cdr3_aa: CASSITGDYGYTF; cdr3_nt: TGTGCCAGTAGTATCACGGGGGACTATGGCTACACCTTC
clone_size: once; d_call: -; v_call: TRBV7-3; j_call: TRBJ1-5; cdr3_aa: CASSLMPTGPQHF; cdr3_nt: TGTGCCAGCAGCTTAATGCCCACAGGACCCCAGCATTTT
clone_size: -; d_call: TRBD1; v_call: TRBV28; j_call: TRBJ1-5; cdr3_aa: CATQDRRHNQPQHF; cdr3_nt: TGTGCCACCCAGGACAGGCGCCACAATCAGCCCCAGCATTTT
clone_size: -; d_call: -; v_call: TRBV29-1; j_call: TRBJ2-5; cdr3_aa: CSVEDPGSRVLQETQYF; cdr3_nt: TGCAGCGTTGAAGATCCCGGGAGTAGGGTACTACAAGAGACCCAGTACTTC
clone_size: -; d_call: -; v_call: TRBV9; j_call: TRBJ1-2; cdr3_aa: CASSLNRDIYTF; cdr3_nt: TGTGCCAGCAGCTTGAACCGGGACATCTACACCTTC
clone_size: -; d_call: TRBD1; v_call: TRBV18; j_call: TRBJ1-5; cdr3_aa: CASSPGQGSNQPQHF; cdr3_nt: TGTGCCAGCTCACCAGGACAGGGTAGCAATCAGCCCCAGCATTTT
clone_size: -; d_call: -; v_call: TRBV20-1; j_call: TRBJ2-5; cdr3_aa: CSARDQETQYF; cdr3_nt: TGCAGTGCTAGAGATCAGGAGACCCAGTACTTC
clone_size: -; d_call: -; v_call: TRBV7-2; j_call: TRBJ2-7; cdr3_aa: CASRRTGEQYF; cdr3_nt: TGTGCCAGCAGGAGAACAGGGGAGCAGTACTTC
clone_size: -; d_call: -; v_call: TRBV2; j_call: TRBJ1-1; cdr3_aa: CASSDQAREAFF; cdr3_nt: TGTGCCAGCAGTGACCAGGCCAGGGAAGCTTTCTTT
clone_size: -; d_call: TRBD2; v_call: TRBV7-2; j_call: TRBJ2-2; cdr3_aa: CASSLVSLRGGAGELFF; cdr3_nt: TGTGCCAGCAGCTTAGTGTCGTTGAGGGGAGGGGCCGGGGAGCTGTTTTTT
clone_size: -; d_call: -; v_call: TRBV6-4; j_call: TRBJ2-1; cdr3_aa: CASSRGTYNEQFF; cdr3_nt: TGTGCCAGCAGTAGGGGAACTTACAATGAGCAGTTCTTC
clone_size: -; d_call: -; v_call: TRBV15; j_call: TRBJ1-1; cdr3_aa: CATSLRVNTEAFF; cdr3_nt: TGTGCCACCAGCTTGAGGGTGAACACTGAAGCTTTCTTT
clone_size: once; d_call: -; v_call: TRBV18; j_call: TRBJ1-5; cdr3_aa: CASSPRGQFGQPQHF; cdr3_nt: TGTGCCAGCTCACCACGTGGACAGTTCGGTCAGCCCCAGCATTTT
clone_size: -; d_call: TRBD1; v_call: TRBV7-6; j_call: TRBJ2-7; cdr3_aa: CASSLRQGEGEQYF; cdr3_nt: TGTGCCAGCAGCTTGAGACAGGGTGAGGGCGAGCAGTACTTC
clone_size: -; d_call: TRBD1; v_call: TRBV19; j_call: TRBJ1-1; cdr3_aa: CASSIGQGVNTEAFF; cdr3_nt: TGTGCCAGTAGTATAGGACAGGGAGTGAACACTGAAGCTTTCTTT
clone_size: -; d_call: -; v_call: TRBV6-5; j_call: TRBJ1-2; cdr3_aa: CASRRGKDGYTF; cdr3_nt: TGTGCCAGCCGTCGGGGGAAGGATGGCTACACCTTC
clone_size: -; d_call: -; v_call: TRBV6-5; j_call: TRBJ2-1; cdr3_aa: CASTQQGMYEQFF; cdr3_nt: TGTGCCAGCACCCAGCAGGGGATGTATGAGCAGTTCTTC